This TCR beta chain originates from a study of T cell responses to AZD1222 COVID-19 vaccine. Germline CDR1 reads MDHEN; CDR2 reads SYDVKM. This CDR3 comprises 13 residues. With 3 bases removed from V and 2 bases from J, the gap between germline ends came to 7 bases. Assay used: immunoSEQ multiplex PCR; TCRdb lists only in-frame clones, some missing. This table holds more than 80,000 clones, roughly 90% found once. The chain joins TRBV28 to TRBJ1-2; D uncertain. The sequence was collected from an adult who received the AZD1222 COVID-19 vaccine. Sequencing was performed on peripheral blood, taken 28 days after the second AZD1222 dose. This chain's CDR3 is CASSFNMNYGYTF. The CDR3, as DNA: TGTGCCAGCAGTTTCAACATGAACTATGGCTACACCTTC.